The sequence of this T cell receptor (beta chain) was determined in a study of T cells in localized non-small cell lung cancer. Sequencing used immunoSEQ multiplex PCR; TCRdb keeps in-frame clones, though not all of them. The sample carries around 1,700 clones, 20% to 25% recorded once. The ends were cut back, 1 base at V and 1 base at J, with 14 bases in the middle. Germline V lookup: CDR1 GTSNPN, CDR2 SVGIG (reference sequence). This CDR3 is built from 16 residues. Study results and caveats: Of the tissues analyzed, uninvolved adjacent lung showed maximal T cell clonality, greater than tumor. Greater blood T cell density accompanied longer overall survival.

Concerning this clone: Its antigen is unidentified.

The chain uses TRBV30 and TRBJ1-5; D might be TRBD1 (6 bases). This receptor was identified in a man aged 35 to 69 with stage III lung adenocarcinoma. The source was lung tumor tissue, collected before any cancer treatment. CDR3 in amino acids: CAWSGGGELSNQPQHF. CDR3 coding DNA: TGTGCCTGGAGTGGGGGGGGCGAATTAAGCAATCAGCCCCAGCATTTT.